This T cell receptor beta chain was recorded in a study of T cells in tuberculosis. Trimming cost V 6 bases and J 6 bases; bases outside gene matches: 9. Per the germline V gene, CDR1 is MNHEY and CDR2 is SMNVEV (reference sequence). CDR3 length equals 14 residues. This clone was recorded only once. Some clones are missing from TCRdb's copy, which holds only in-frame ones; the method was immunoSEQ multiplex PCR. Here the sample spans roughly 34,000 clones, roughly 92% being singletons. The receptor comes from a donor aged 10-29 years with latent tuberculosis or without tuberculosis infection. Some clones in this sample may be carry-over from other donors' samples. Sequencing input: PBMCs. The chain employs TRBV27 and TRBJ1-2; 8 bases align to TRBD1. The CDR3 sequence is CASRTGTGRHGYTF. The CDR3 DNA reads TGTGCCAGCAGGACCGGGACAGGTCGCCATGGCTACACCTTC.